The 27 T cell receptor beta chains given below trace back to one sample, sequenced in a study of vaccination effects on CD4 cells after COVID-19. Peptide-pool stimulation followed by sequencing identified expanded antigen-specific CD4+ clonotypes in the ViraFEST assay. The authors isolated CD4+ T cells after about 10 days of culture. The healthy vaccine recipients, who had no prior SARS-CoV-2 infection, showed negative nucleocapsid antibodies. Libraries were prepared by immunoSEQ multiplex PCR; TCRdb keeps only in-frame clonotypes and omits some of them. This sample has roughly 60,000 clones, with approximately 70% found just once. For these receptors, no antigen is known. This specimen consisted of CD4+ T cells from PBMCs cultured with SARS-CoV-2 spike peptides, obtained before COVID-19 vaccination. These receptor sequences come from a human donor who received a COVID-19 vaccine.

This clone turned up a few times. The chain combines TRBV5-6 with TRBJ2-4; the D gene is possibly TRBD1 (5 bases). Germline V gene data show CDR1 as SGHDT and CDR2 as YYEEEE. V dropped 4 bases and J dropped 1 base, with 9 bases sitting between them. The CDR3 totals 14 residues. CDR3 bases: TGTGCCAGCAGCCCCCCAGGGGCCAAAAACATTCAGTACTTC. Residues: CASSPPGAKNIQYF.

This chain uses TRBV2 with TRBJ2-1; D gene uncertain. Trimming shortened V by 5 bases and J by 4 bases, and 6 bases separated the two germline ends. Germline CDR1 is SNHLY and CDR2 is FYNNEI. The CDR3 is made up of 12 amino acids. CDR3 DNA: TGTGCCAGCAGTACGACGTACAATGAGCAGTTCTTC. Protein: CASSTTYNEQFF. Full variable domain (missing parts from reference TRBV2 and TRBJ2-1): EPEVTQTPSHQVTQMGQEVILRCVPISNHLYFYWYRQILGQKVEFLVSFYNNEISEKSEIFDDQFSVERPDGSNFTLKIRSTKLEDSAMYFCASSTTYNEQFFGPGTRLTVL.

The chain recombines TRBV28 with TRBJ2-2, with D possibly being TRBD1 (6 bases). The CDR3 is 12 residues long. The V and J ends lost 6 bases and 9 bases respectively, with 11 bases between them. Per germline, CDR1 MDHEN and CDR2 SYDVKM. CDR3 protein: CASSITGRELFF. As DNA, the CDR3 is TGTGCCAGCAGCATCACAGGGAGGGAGCTGTTTTTT.

A single count supports this clone. The gene calls are TRBV27 and TRBJ1-2; 10 bases are a match to TRBD1. V trimming: 4 bases; J trimming: 4 bases; junction bases outside the gene matches: 3. This CDR3 is built from 14 residues. CDR1 is MNHEY, CDR2 SMNVEV, per germline (reference sequence). CDR3 nucleotide sequence: TGTGCCAGCAGTTCCGGGACAGGGGTCTATGGCTACACCTTC. Translating it yields CASSSGTGVYGYTF.

J is TRBJ2-7 and V is TRBV18, with D maybe TRBD2 (5 bases). The germline gives CDR1 KGHSH, CDR2 LQKENI. CDR3 size: 12 residues. Trimming cost V 4 bases and J 7 bases, with 11 bases left between them. The CDR3 sequence is CASSLTQREQYF. The CDR3 DNA reads TGTGCCAGCTCACTCACCCAGCGGGAGCAGTACTTC.

This chain connects TRBV7-2 to TRBJ1-1, with D possibly matching TRBD1 (5 bases). Trimming shortened V by 1 base and J by 6 bases, and 9 bases separated the two germline ends. This CDR3 has 13 residues. CDR1 SGHTA and CDR2 FQGNSA come from the germline V gene. The CDR3 DNA reads TGTGCCAGCAGCTTAGGGCAGGGCGCTGAAGCTTTCTTT. The encoded protein is CASSLGQGAEAFF. Combining the CDR3 with reference TRBV7-2 and TRBJ1-1 gives the whole variable domain GAGVSQSPSNKVTEKGKDVELRCDPISGHTALYWYRQSLGQGLEFLIYFQGNSAPDKSGLPSDRFSAERTGGSVSTLTIQRTQQEDSAVYLCASSLGQGAEAFFGQGTRLTVV.

This clone was recorded a few times. The genes are TRBV6-6 and TRBJ1-5; the D gene is possibly TRBD1 (6 bases). In germline, CDR1 is MNHNY, CDR2 SVGAGI (reference sequence). This CDR3 has 13 residues. V gave up 6 bases and J gave up 4 bases, with 10 bases separating them. The DNA for the CDR3 is TGTGCCAGCAGCCAACAGGGAAATCAGCCCCAGCATTTT. The encoded protein is CASSQQGNQPQHF.

This chain connects TRBV5-1 to TRBJ1-1; D remains unclear. Germline-derived CDR1 and CDR2 are SGHRS and YFSETQ. Deletions cut 0 bases from V and 11 bases from J, with 5 bases between. CDR3 length equals 10 residues. For the CDR3, the DNA is TGCGCCAGCAGCTTGGAGGCCGCTTTCTTT. Residues: CASSLEAAFF.

The J gene is TRBJ1-2, the V gene TRBV3-1 (or the pseudogene TRBV3-2); D is unclear. Looked up from germline, CDR1 is LGHDT and CDR2 is YNNKEL (reference sequence). There are 17 residues in the CDR3. V lost 0 bases, J lost 0 bases, and 14 bases lay in between. This CDR3 is CASSQDLGSSANYGYTF. In DNA, the CDR3 is TGTGCCAGCAGCCAAGATCTCGGCAGTTCGGCTAACTATGGCTACACCTTC.

The chain is built from TRBV2 and TRBJ2-5, with 8 positions matching TRBD2. The CDR3 has 13 amino acids. V was clipped by 5 bases and J by 4 bases; unmatched bases: 3. Germline CDR1 reads SNHLY; CDR2 reads FYNNEI. The CDR3 spells CASSSGGLETQYF. CDR3 bases: TGTGCCAGCAGTTCGGGGGGGCTAGAGACCCAGTACTTC.

This clone was counted a few times. This sequence joins TRBV7-2 and TRBJ2-1; D uncertain. This CDR3 region has 13 residues. V gave up 1 base and J gave up 7 bases, with 8 bases separating them. Germline CDR1 and CDR2: SGHTA and FQGNSA. The CDR3 region is CASSLVFGNEQFF. CDR3 nucleotides: TGTGCCAGCAGCTTAGTTTTTGGGAATGAGCAGTTCTTC.

The V and J genes are TRBV19 and TRBJ1-2; a possible D gene is TRBD1 (5 bases). Per germline, CDR1 LNHDA and CDR2 SQIVND (reference sequence). CDR3 length equals 13 residues. V lost 3 bases to trimming and J lost 2 bases, with 7 bases between them. The CDR3 nucleotides read TGTGCCAGTAGTATCCGGGACAACTATGGCTACACCTTC. This gives the protein CASSIRDNYGYTF.

This chain uses TRBV4-3 with TRBJ2-7; the D is unclear. The length of the CDR3 is 16 residues. With 4 bases removed from V and 2 bases from J, the gap between germline ends came to 18 bases. The V gene's germline CDR1 is LGHNA and CDR2 YSLEER. The chain's CDR3 is CASSPPPVPSPYEQYF. The CDR3 region has the DNA TGCGCCAGCAGCCCCCCCCCGGTACCCTCTCCCTACGAGCAGTACTTC.

The chain combines TRBV9 with TRBJ2-3; TRBD2 matches 11 bases. Germline-derived CDR1 and CDR2 are SGDLS and YYNGEE. V lost 0 bases and J lost 6; bases outside the gene matches: 9. The CDR3 covers 17 residues. As DNA, the CDR3 is TGTGCCAGCAGCGTAGGGGGTAGCGGGGGGGCAACCGATACGCAGTATTTT. Residues: CASSVGGSGGATDTQYF.

The chain uses TRBV7-2 and TRBJ1-1; D unresolved. The CDR3 covers 13 residues. Germline V lookup: CDR1 SGHTA, CDR2 FQGNSA. V dropped 4 bases and J dropped 6 bases, with 12 bases sitting between them. The CDR3 region is CASSSSVGSEAFF. The CDR3 DNA is TGTGCCAGCAGCTCTTCAGTGGGTTCTGAAGCTTTCTTT.

V is TRBV30 and J is TRBJ1-6; possibly TRBD1 for D (5 bases). The germline V gene encodes CDR1 GTSNPN and CDR2 SVGIG (reference sequence). Trimming shortened V by 1 base and J by 6 bases, and 10 bases separated the two germline ends. This CDR3 spans 14 amino acids. The CDR3 DNA reads TGTGCCTGGAGTGCAGGGCAGGTTAATTCACCCCTCCACTTT. Encoded protein: CAWSAGQVNSPLHF.

This clone turned up a few times. The chain links TRBV5-5 to TRBJ2-5; 7 nucleotides agree with TRBD1. The V and J ends lost 4 bases and 4 bases, in that order; junction bases with no gene match: 4. Per the germline V gene, CDR1 is SGHKS and CDR2 is YYEKEE (reference sequence). The CDR3 is made up of 13 amino acids. The CDR3 DNA follows: TGTGCCAGCAGCGGACACAGGGGAGAGACCCAGTACTTC. This gives the protein CASSGHRGETQYF. Drawing the rest from reference TRBV5-5 and TRBJ2-5, the complete variable domain is DAGVTQSPTHLIKTRGQQVTLRCSPISGHKSVSWYQQVLGQGPQFIFQYYEKEERGRGNFPDRFSARQFPNYSSELNVNALLLGDSALYLCASSGHRGETQYFGPGTRLLVL.

The chain recombines TRBV20-1 with TRBJ2-1; perhaps TRBD2 as D (6 bases). The CDR3 has 14 amino acids. Looked up from germline, CDR1 is DFQATT and CDR2 is SNEGSKA (reference sequence). V shed 3 bases and J shed 4 bases, with 13 bases lying between them. The CDR3 is CSASNSGRYNEQFF. The CDR3 nucleotides are TGCAGTGCTAGTAACTCCGGGAGATACAATGAGCAGTTCTTC.

This chain uses TRBV5-1 with TRBJ2-7; D not resolved. V was pared by 1 base and J by 5 bases, with 10 bases between. This CDR3 contains 13 residues. Germline V CDR1 and CDR2: SGHRS, YFSETQ. The CDR3 is CASSLYSPHEQYF. Written as DNA, the CDR3 is TGCGCCAGCAGCTTGTACAGCCCCCACGAGCAGTACTTC.

This chain links TRBV29-1 with TRBJ2-7; TRBD2 matches at 13 bases. The CDR3 totals 14 residues. Germline CDR1 is SQVTM and CDR2 is ANQGSEA. The trim removed 4 bases at V and 3 bases at J, leaving 3 bases unmatched. CDR3 sequence reads: CSVGGTSGIYEQYF. Here the CDR3 DNA reads TGCAGCGTTGGGGGGACTAGCGGGATCTACGAGCAGTACTTC.

CDR3 residues: CASSLLGGGEKLFF. The DNA for the CDR3 is TGTGCCAGTAGTCTTCTCGGGGGAGGTGAAAAACTGTTTTTT. The V and J genes are TRBV19 and TRBJ1-4; weak D call: TRBD1 (5 bases). CDR1 is LNHDA, CDR2 SQIVND, per germline (reference sequence). The CDR3 runs to 14 residues. V lost 5 bases and J lost 7, with 14 bases in between.

The chain combines TRBV5-5 with TRBJ1-5; weak D call: TRBD1 (5 bases). The CDR3 extends over 15 amino acids. Per germline, CDR1 SGHKS and CDR2 YYEKEE (reference sequence). Trimming removed 2 bases at V and 6 bases at J, with 15 bases between. The CDR3 nucleotides read TGTGCCAGCAGCTTAGCGGGGGAATCGAGTCAGCCCCAGCATTTT. Protein sequence: CASSLAGESSQPQHF. The full variable domain, its missing parts supplied by reference TRBV5-5 and TRBJ1-5, is DAGVTQSPTHLIKTRGQQVTLRCSPISGHKSVSWYQQVLGQGPQFIFQYYEKEERGRGNFPDRFSARQFPNYSSELNVNALLLGDSALYLCASSLAGESSQPQHFGDGTRLSIL.

V usage is TRBV6-1 and J usage is TRBJ2-7; 11 positions match TRBD1. Unmatched junction bases numbered 4, after V lost 7 bases and J lost 2 bases. The CDR3 has 14 amino acids. Germline V gene sequence: CDR1 MNHNS, CDR2 SASEGT. DNA of the CDR3: TGTGCCAGCAAAGGGGGACAGGGGGCCTACGAGCAGTACTTC. Its translation: CASKGGQGAYEQYF.

This chain connects TRBV10-2 to TRBJ2-7; the D is unclear. V dropped 2 bases and J dropped 4 bases, with 9 bases sitting between them. CDR3 length: 13 residues. Germline V gene sequence: CDR1 WSHSY, CDR2 SAAADI. The CDR3 nucleotides are TGCGCCAGCAGTGAGAGAGTGTGGTACGAGCAGTACTTC. It yields the protein CASSERVWYEQYF.

The chain has TRBV13 and TRBJ2-5; D is unresolved. Trimming shortened V by 1 base and J by 3 bases, and 0 bases separated the two germline ends. In germline, CDR1 is PRHDT, CDR2 FYEKMQ (reference sequence). The CDR3 consists of 11 residues. In nucleotides, the CDR3 is TGTGCCAGCAGCTTAGAAGAGACCCAGTACTTC. Residues: CASSLEETQYF.

The genes are TRBV7-2 and TRBJ2-5; maybe TRBD1 (6 bases). There are 12 residues in the CDR3. The germline V gene encodes CDR1 SGHTA and CDR2 FQGNSA. V lost 5 bases, J lost 4 bases, and 8 bases lay in between. As DNA, the CDR3 is TGTGCCAGCAGCCGCAGGGGAGAGACCCAGTACTTC. This gives the protein CASSRRGETQYF. Full variable domain (outside the CDR3, taken from reference TRBV7-2 and TRBJ2-5): GAGVSQSPSNKVTEKGKDVELRCDPISGHTALYWYRQSLGQGLEFLIYFQGNSAPDKSGLPSDRFSAERTGGSVSTLTIQRTQQEDSAVYLCASSRRGETQYFGPGTRLLVL.

This clone was recorded only once. The rearrangement joins TRBV18 to TRBJ2-7; 7 bases map to TRBD1. Germline CDR1 KGHSH, CDR2 LQKENI. V was clipped by 1 base and J by 0 bases; unmatched bases: 3. The CDR3 spans 15 residues. The CDR3 nucleotides read TGTGCCAGCTCACCACGGGACAGAAGCTCCTACGAGCAGTACTTC. This sequence encodes CASSPRDRSSYEQYF.